The 7 T cell receptor beta chains given below trace back to one sample, sequenced in a study of cytomegalovirus exposure and HLA in healthy donors. Researchers ran the PCR with 60 Vbeta and 13 Jbeta primers. Generated by immunoSEQ multiplex PCR, the TCRdb table keeps only in-frame clones and is missing some. The sample lists 100,000 or so clones, about 81% occurring once. The sequenced material came from PBMCs. All receptors come from a man aged 50 to 59 in good health and CMV-seronegative.

The rearrangement joins TRBV5-5 to TRBJ2-7; D remains unclear. Germline V CDR1 and CDR2: SGHKS, YYEKEE (reference sequence). There are 14 residues in the CDR3. The V end lost 4 bases, the J end lost 2 bases, and 13 bases lay between the germline ends. This chain's CDR3 is CASSPTWSAYEQYF. The CDR3 DNA follows: TGTGCCAGCAGCCCAACCTGGTCAGCCTACGAGCAGTACTTC.

This chain connects TRBV27 to TRBJ1-5, with TRBD1 as a possible D gene (5 bases). The CDR3 has 16 residues. Germline V lookup: CDR1 MNHEY, CDR2 SMNVEV (reference sequence). Trimming took off 2 bases at V and 2 bases at J, with 13 bases between the two ends. This CDR3 is CASSLQGRVGNQPQHF. The CDR3 region has the DNA TGTGCCAGCAGTTTACAGGGCCGAGTCGGCAATCAGCCCCAGCATTTT.

This clone has just a few counts. The DNA of the CDR3 is TGTGCCAGCAGCTCGTGGGACAGGGCGAACACTGAAGCTTTCTTT. Translating it yields CASSSWDRANTEAFF. The chain carries TRBV5-6 and TRBJ1-1; 9 bases agree with TRBD1. The CDR3 is 15 amino acids. The V and J ends lost 3 bases and 1 base, in that order; junction bases with no gene match: 4. Germline CDR1 and CDR2: SGHDT and YYEEEE.

This clone was found a few times. V gene TRBV6-1 combines with J gene TRBJ1-5, with 9 bases that match TRBD1. Trimming removed 4 bases from V and 4 bases from J; junction bases left unmatched: 14. CDR3 length: 18 amino acids. The germline CDR1 and CDR2 sequences are MNHNS and SASEGT. CDR3 region: CASSGRGGTGTNNQPQHF. The DNA for the CDR3 is TGTGCCAGCAGTGGCAGGGGAGGGACAGGGACGAATAATCAGCCCCAGCATTTT.

About this clone: Other nucleotide sequences from this sample produce the same CDR3. The chain joins TRBV5-4 to TRBJ2-7; 10 bases are shared with TRBD2. The CDR3 covers 14 residues. After removal of 4 bases from V and 3 bases from J, the junction contained 4 bases not matched to a gene. The germline V gene has CDR1 SGHNT and CDR2 YYREEE (reference sequence). The CDR3 bases are TGTGCCAGCAGCCCCCAGCGGGGGGGCTACGAGCAGTACTTC. Its translation: CASSPQRGGYEQYF.

This chain uses TRBV4-1 with TRBJ2-3; D is possibly TRBD2 (5 bases). Trimming removed 1 base at V and 6 bases at J, with 8 bases between. The length of the CDR3 is 13 residues. The V gene's germline CDR1 is MGHRA and CDR2 YSYEKL. As DNA, the CDR3 is TGCGCCAGCAGCCAAGGCTGGAGGGATACGCAGTATTTT. Translating gives CASSQGWRDTQYF.

J is TRBJ1-1 and V is TRBV19; no firm D call. Trimming stripped 5 bases from V and 1 base from J, with 20 bases between. Germline V gene sequence: CDR1 LNHDA, CDR2 SQIVND (reference sequence). This CDR3 has 17 amino acids. The CDR3 sequence is CASSPPLTTPANTEAFF. In nucleotides, the CDR3 is TGTGCCAGTAGTCCCCCGTTGACAACGCCCGCGAACACTGAAGCTTTCTTT.